These T cell receptor beta chains were read from a single sample in a study of T cells after yellow fever vaccination. From the 5' RACE reads, TCRdb called clonotypes with MiXCR, one entry per CDR3 protein. The table lists about 340,000 distinct CDR3 sequences, around 13% of them singletons. Sequencing was performed on CD4+ T cells sorted from PBMCs, taken 15 days after the yellow fever booster vaccination. These receptors were taken from a man between 18 and 35 years old who received the YFV17D yellow fever vaccine. Both conserved end residues are part of each CDR3. A D gene is named only where the DNA matches it firmly. Expanded clones are given a class, and other clones once, few, many or no size at all.

d_call clone_size j_call v_call cdr3_nt cdr3_aa
TRBD2 few TRBJ2-1 TRBV20-1 TGCAGTGCTAGGGTAATTTTAGCGGGGTCCTACAATGAGCAGTTCTTC CSARVILAGSYNEQFF
TRBD2 - TRBJ2-1 TRBV7-9 TGTGCCAGCTCTACCGGGACTAGCTTCAATGAGCAGTTCTTC CASSTGTSFNEQFF
TRBD2 - TRBJ2-3 TRBV20-1 TGCAGTGCTAGGTCAGCGGGGGGCGGGCGAACAGATACGCAGTATTTT CSARSAGGGRTDTQYF
- few TRBJ2-3 TRBV6-6 TGTGCCACGTCGGGGAGCCAAGTCACAGATACGCAGTATTTT CATSGSQVTDTQYF
TRBD1 - TRBJ1-2 TRBV4-1 TGCGCCAGCACCTCAAAAGACAGGGTTAGCGGCTACACCTTC CASTSKDRVSGYTF
TRBD2 few TRBJ2-5 TRBV27 TGTGCCAGTAAGCGGGGGGCTGAGGAGACCCAGTACTTC CASKRGAEETQYF
TRBD2 few TRBJ2-5 TRBV4-1 TGCGCCAGCAGCCAAGACTGGGTGACTAGCGGGGGGGCCAGGACCCAGTACTTC CASSQDWVTSGGARTQYF
- few TRBJ2-3 TRBV29-1 TGCAGCGCTAAGGGAGGTTACACAGATACGCAGTATTTT CSAKGGYTDTQYF
- few TRBJ2-7 TRBV4-1 TGCGCCAGCAGCCAACCCCGTAGGGGGGACTACGAGCAGTACTTC CASSQPRRGDYEQYF
TRBD2 few TRBJ2-3 TRBV9 TGTGCCAGCAGCGTAGCGTCCTGGGAGGGAGATACGCAGTATTTT CASSVASWEGDTQYF
- - TRBJ1-2 TRBV6-2/TRBV6-3 TGTGCCAGCAGTGATCAAGGGGGATCGGTAGTCAACTATGGCTACACCTTC CASSDQGGSVVNYGYTF
- many TRBJ2-7 TRBV3-1 TGTGCCAGCAGCCAAGATCCAGATTTGAGCTCCTACGAGCAGTACTTC CASSQDPDLSSYEQYF
TRBD2 - TRBJ2-7 TRBV5-1 TGCGCCAGCAGCTTGGGGACTAGCGGGAGTTCCTACGAGCAGTACTTC CASSLGTSGSSYEQYF
- few TRBJ1-6 TRBV30 TGTGCCTGGAGTGGACAGCCTTTTTCACCCCTCCACTTT CAWSGQPFSPLHF
TRBD2 few TRBJ2-5 TRBV5-1 TGCGCCAGCAGCATTGGACTAGCGGGGGCAGAGACCCAGTACTTC CASSIGLAGAETQYF
- - TRBJ1-3 TRBV5-1 TGCGCCAGCAGTTCCGACAAATCGAGCTCTGGAAACACCATATATTTT CASSSDKSSSGNTIYF
- - TRBJ2-5 TRBV19 TGTGCCAGTAGTATGACGGGACTAGAGACCCAGTACTTC CASSMTGLETQYF
- few TRBJ2-5 TRBV24-1 TGTGCCACCCAGGGGATAGGCCAAGAGACCCAGTACTTC CATQGIGQETQYF
- - TRBJ1-5 TRBV6-2/TRBV6-3 TGTGCCAGCAGCGACCGATCCCTTTATCAGCCCCAGCATTTT CASSDRSLYQPQHF
- - TRBJ2-3 TRBV20-1 TGCAGTGCTAAGGACAGCGACTCAGATACGCAGTATTTT CSAKDSDSDTQYF
- - TRBJ1-3 TRBV10-3 TGTGCCATCAGCCAATATGCCCCTCCAGTCGCGATATCTGGAAACACCATATATTTT CAISQYAPPVAISGNTIYF
- few TRBJ2-3 TRBV5-1 TGCGCCAGCAGCTTGGGGGTCCGGGACCGCACAGATACGCAGTATTTT CASSLGVRDRTDTQYF
- - TRBJ2-2 TRBV9 TGTGCCAGCAGCGTTAGAGTCGTCACCTCGAACACCGGGGAGCTGTTTTTT CASSVRVVTSNTGELFF
- - TRBJ2-2 TRBV2 TGTGCCAGCAGATATCAGGGCACCGGGGAGCTGTTTTTT CASRYQGTGELFF
- - TRBJ1-2 TRBV6-5 TGTGCCAGCAGTTACTCGGGTCAAAACTATGGCTACACCTTC CASSYSGQNYGYTF
- many TRBJ2-2 TRBV5-1 TGCGCCAGCAGTCCGGATTTCTCGGGGACCGGGGAGCTGTTTTTT CASSPDFSGTGELFF
TRBD1 few TRBJ1-4 TRBV5-1 TGCGCCAGCAGCCTACGACAGGGGGCTGAAAAACTGTTTTTT CASSLRQGAEKLFF
TRBD2 - TRBJ2-4 TRBV11-2 TGTGCCAGCAGCTGGACTAGCGGGGGGGAGCACATTCAGTACTTC CASSWTSGGEHIQYF
- - TRBJ1-2 TRBV29-1 TGCAGCGTTGCCATCACCCTTGACTATGGCTACACCTTC CSVAITLDYGYTF
- - TRBJ1-2 TRBV3-1 TGTGCCAGCAGCCAAGAGGCCAGGGGAGGTAACTATGGCTACACCTTC CASSQEARGGNYGYTF
- few TRBJ2-7 TRBV4-2 TGTGCCAGCAGCCAAGCGGGGGAAACCTACGAGCAGTACTTC CASSQAGETYEQYF
TRBD2 few TRBJ2-3 TRBV29-1 TGCAGCGAACTAGCGGGGGGCCACCGTACGCAGTATTTT CSELAGGHRTQYF
- many TRBJ1-6 TRBV9 TGTGCCAGCAGCGTAGTTGGCGACAATTCACCCCTCCACTTT CASSVVGDNSPLHF
TRBD2 few TRBJ2-1 TRBV6-2/TRBV6-3 TGTGCCAGCAGTTATCCGTCGGGGGGGAGCAATGAGCAGTTCTTC CASSYPSGGSNEQFF
- few TRBJ2-5 TRBV24-1 TGTGCCACCAGTGAATCCGGGACTGAGACCCAGTACTTC CATSESGTETQYF
- once TRBJ1-5 TRBV12-3/TRBV12-4 TGTGCCAGCAGTTTGTGGGCGGGCAATCAGCCCCAGCATTTT CASSLWAGNQPQHF
- - TRBJ2-2 TRBV5-1 TGCGCCAGCAGCAGGTATTCCGGGGAGCTGTTTTTT CASSRYSGELFF
- few TRBJ2-1 TRBV7-3 TGTGCCAGCAGCTCCCCCAACTTGAATGAGCAGTTCTTC CASSSPNLNEQFF